Below are 21 T cell receptor beta chains sequenced from a single sample in a study of blood T cell repertoires in COVID-19. Clones were read by immunoSEQ multiplex PCR, and TCRdb kept only the in-frame ones, dropping some. The sample carries fewer than 400,000 clones, about 83% recorded once. Sequencing was done on a sample of PBMCs or T cells enriched from blood (not recorded which). These receptors came from a woman between 50 and 59 years old who had recovered from COVID-19.

The chain uses TRBV12-3 or TRBV12-4 and TRBJ1-1, with D possibly being TRBD1 (5 bases). The CDR3 consists of 13 residues. Trimming cost V 9 bases and J 4 bases, with 15 bases left between them. The CDR3 is CASSTRRGTEAFF. The CDR3 DNA is TGTGCCAGTTCAACCCGGAGGGGCACTGAAGCTTTCTTT.

The V gene is TRBV18, the J gene TRBJ2-1, with 7 positions matching TRBD1. Germline V gives CDR1 KGHSH, CDR2 LQKENI. The CDR3 spans 14 residues. V trimming: 6 bases; J trimming: 4 bases; junction bases outside the gene matches: 6. CDR3 protein: CASSPGQTYNEQFF. The DNA for the CDR3 is TGTGCCAGCTCGCCGGGACAGACTTACAATGAGCAGTTCTTC.

This rearrangement joins TRBV7-2 to TRBJ1-1, with D perhaps matching TRBD1 (5 bases). Germline CDR1 SGHTA, CDR2 FQGNSA. This CDR3 is 14 amino acids long. V lost 5 bases to trimming and J lost 3 bases, with 13 bases between them. CDR3 loop: CASSGSRGDTEAFF. CDR3 sequence (DNA): TGTGCCAGCAGCGGCTCGCGGGGGGACACTGAAGCTTTCTTT.

In this sample, this clone turned up once. The rearrangement links TRBV9 to TRBJ1-6, with 7 nucleotides matching TRBD1. Germline V gene lookup returns CDR1 SGDLS and CDR2 YYNGEE. With 4 bases clipped from V and 4 bases from J, the junction kept 5 bases outside the gene matches. The CDR3 has 15 residues. CDR3 nucleotide sequence: TGTGCCAGCAGCCTGGGACAGCTTTATAATTCACCCCTCCACTTT. Encoded protein: CASSLGQLYNSPLHF.

The chain employs TRBV4-1 and TRBJ1-4, with TRBD1 matching over 7 bases. The length of the CDR3 is 18 residues. Trimming at V came to 0 bases and at J to 1 base, leaving 8 bases not matched to a gene. CDR1 and CDR2 from the germline V gene are MGHRA and YSYEKL. The CDR3 bases are TGCGCCAGCAGCCAAGAGCCCCGGGACAGACTAACTAATGAAAAACTGTTTTTT. This encodes CASSQEPRDRLTNEKLFF.

The genes are TRBV6-5 and TRBJ1-6; D gene uncertain. CDR1 is MNHEY and CDR2 is SVGAGI in the germline V gene. The V and J ends lost 6 bases and 3 bases respectively, with 12 bases between them. The CDR3 is 15 amino acids. DNA for the CDR3: TGTGCCAGCAGCTTTTCTCCGGGCTATAATTCACCCCTCCACTTT. Translation gives CASSFSPGYNSPLHF.

V and J are TRBV7-9 and TRBJ2-7; 7 nucleotides agree with TRBD1. Germline CDR1 and CDR2: SEHNR and FQNEAQ (reference sequence). CDR3 size: 14 residues. Losses at the gene ends were 5 bases for V and 4 bases for J; bases not matched to a gene: 8. In DNA, the CDR3 is TGTGCCAGCAGCCCTCCACAGGGGCAATACGAGCAGTACTTC. It translates to CASSPPQGQYEQYF.

This sequence joins TRBV12-3 or TRBV12-4 and TRBJ2-7; D might be TRBD2 (6 bases). The V end was cut by 4 bases, the J end by 1 base, with 8 bases between. CDR3 size: 13 residues. This CDR3 is CASSSRGSYEQYF. DNA for the CDR3: TGTGCCAGCAGTTCCCGGGGGTCCTACGAGCAGTACTTC.

In this sample, this clone turned up a few times. The J gene is TRBJ1-2, the V gene TRBV18; 8 bases fit TRBD1. The V segment lost 0 bases and the J segment 8 bases; nucleotides outside the gene matches: 8. The length of the CDR3 is 15 residues. From germline, CDR1 is KGHSH and CDR2 LQKENI. The chain's CDR3 is CASSPPDRAAGGYTF. CDR3 DNA: TGTGCCAGCTCACCACCGGACAGGGCTGCTGGGGGCTACACCTTC.

The chain is built from TRBV4-1 and TRBJ1-2; 8 bases line up with TRBD1. Per germline, CDR1 MGHRA and CDR2 YSYEKL. CDR3 size: 16 residues. J was trimmed by 4 bases and V by 1 base; bases with no gene match: 8. CDR3 residues: CASSQGTGQEIYGYTF. CDR3 sequence (DNA): TGCGCCAGCAGCCAAGGAACGGGACAGGAGATCTATGGCTACACCTTC.

The chain uses TRBV7-9 and TRBJ2-5; 10 positions agree with TRBD2. Germline V gene sequence: CDR1 SEHNR, CDR2 FQNEAQ (reference sequence). V shed 5 bases, J shed 9 bases, and the junction held 9 bases outside the gene matches. The length of the CDR3 is 14 residues. The CDR3 region is CASSPASGGEPQYF. The CDR3 bases are TGTGCCAGCAGCCCCGCGAGCGGGGGGGAGCCCCAGTACTTC. Full variable domain (missing parts from reference TRBV7-9 and TRBJ2-5): DTGVSQNPRHKITKRGQNVTFRCDPISEHNRLYWYRQTLGQGPEFLTYFQNEAQLEKSRLLSDRFSAERPKGSFSTLEIQRTEQGDSAMYLCASSPASGGEPQYFGPGTRLLVL.

The V call is TRBV21-1, the J call TRBJ2-5; the table gives TRBD1 as D, unverified against the DNA. TRBV21-1 is given as a pseudogene. The CDR3 totals 19 residues. In DNA, the CDR3 is TGTGCCAGCAGCAAAGATGACGGGGGTCAGGGGGGAAGGCAAGAGACCCAGTACTTC. It encodes CASSKDDGGQGGRQETQYF.

CDR3 loop: CASRTGIGYGYTF. CDR3 in DNA: TGTGCCAGTAGGACAGGGATAGGGTATGGCTACACCTTC. The chain joins TRBV19 to TRBJ1-2, with 7 positions matching TRBD1. This CDR3 has 13 residues. The germline CDR1 and CDR2 sequences are LNHDA and SQIVND (reference sequence). The V segment lost 6 bases and the J segment 5 bases; nucleotides outside the gene matches: 6.

The CDR3 reads CASSYSSRDRVQPQHF. The DNA for the CDR3 is TGTGCCAGCAGTTACTCGTCCAGGGACAGAGTTCAGCCCCAGCATTTT. The J gene is TRBJ1-5, the V gene TRBV6-2 or TRBV6-3; 7 bases are shared with TRBD1. With 0 bases clipped from V and 6 bases from J, the junction kept 8 bases outside the gene matches. CDR1 MNHEY and CDR2 SVGEGT come from the germline V gene. CDR3 length equals 16 residues.

This clone was seen just once. V and J are TRBV7-2 and TRBJ2-7; 8 bases fit TRBD1. Trimming took 5 bases from V and 3 from J; bases not matched to a gene: 12. The CDR3 length is 16 residues. Germline CDR1 reads SGHTA; CDR2 reads FQGNSA. The CDR3 region is CASSPGPPGTGYEQYF. The CDR3, as DNA: TGTGCCAGCAGCCCCGGGCCCCCCGGGACAGGCTACGAGCAGTACTTC.

The V gene is TRBV27, the J gene TRBJ1-5; possible D gene TRBD1, 6 bases. V gave up 10 bases and J gave up 1 base, with 17 bases separating them. There are 15 residues in the CDR3. Looked up from germline, CDR1 is MNHEY and CDR2 is SMNVEV (reference sequence). For the CDR3, the DNA is TGTGCCACCGCAAGCCAGGGGTCCAGCAATCAGCCCCAGCATTTT. This codes for CATASQGSSNQPQHF.

This chain connects TRBV5-6 to TRBJ2-7; TRBD1 matches at 7 bases. The CDR3 runs 13 residues. Trimming removed 1 base from V and 4 bases from J; junction bases left unmatched: 2. From germline, CDR1 is SGHDT and CDR2 YYEEEE. DNA of the CDR3: TGTGCCAGCAGCTTGCCAGGGGGTTACGAGCAGTACTTC. This codes for CASSLPGGYEQYF.

The J gene is TRBJ1-2, the V gene TRBV23-1, with D possibly matching TRBD1 (5 bases). TRBV23-1 carries the ORF label, with uncertain function. Trimming pared 0 bases from V and 6 bases from J, leaving 20 bases between. The CDR3 contains 17 residues. CDR3 sequence: CASSQSVHHRKKNGYTF. The CDR3 DNA sequence: TGCGCCAGCAGTCAATCAGTTCATCACAGGAAAAAAAATGGCTACACCTTC.

This clone was seen a few times. Other DNA sequences in the same sample also yield this CDR3. V usage is TRBV28 and J usage is TRBJ1-2; the D is unclear. V gave up 2 bases and J gave up 11 bases, with 9 bases separating them. The CDR3 covers 11 residues. Germline V gives CDR1 MDHEN, CDR2 SYDVKM. CDR3 sequence (DNA): TGTGCCAGCAGTTTAAAAGGAGTTTACACCTTC. This encodes CASSLKGVYTF.

The chain has TRBV27 and TRBJ2-7, with 11 bases lining up with TRBD2. The CDR3 spans 18 residues. From germline, CDR1 is MNHEY and CDR2 SMNVEV (reference sequence). Trimming removed 8 bases from V and 3 bases from J; junction bases left unmatched: 18. The CDR3, as DNA: TGTGCCAGCCGTAACGCGCTAGCGGGGGGACACTATAGCTACGAGCAGTACTTC. This codes for CASRNALAGGHYSYEQYF.

This rearrangement joins TRBV7-2 to TRBJ1-1; TRBD1 matches at 8 bases. Trimming removed 5 bases from V and 4 bases from J; junction bases left unmatched: 6. This CDR3 comprises 14 residues. The germline V gene has CDR1 SGHTA and CDR2 FQGNSA. The CDR3 coding sequence is TGTGCCAGCAGCCCCGGGACAGGTCGCACTGAAGCTTTCTTT. It specifies CASSPGTGRTEAFF.